The source of this T cell receptor beta chain is a study of blood T cell repertoires in COVID-19. About the study: Sample material is recorded as cDNA or gDNA derived from T cells, B-cell-depleted T cells, or PBMCs.

Trimming left V 0 bases short and J 8 bases short, with 21 bases between. Germline V lookup: CDR1 SGHRS, CDR2 YFSETQ. The CDR3 covers 18 residues. The assay was immunoSEQ multiplex PCR, and TCRdb's table has in-frame clones only and misses some. This repertoire shows 200,000 to 250,000 clones, 80% to 90% found once; its top ten account for roughly 2.7%. This sequence joins TRBV5-1 and TRBJ2-6; D possibly corresponds to TRBD1 (6 bases). This TCR was sampled from a man aged 25 to 40 with COVID-19, enrolled during active disease. Sequencing was carried out using peripheral blood. The CDR3 DNA follows: TGCGCCAGCAGCTTGGCCCTCAGGGGATCCCCGGGTTCCAACGTCCTGACTTTC. Amino acids: CASSLALRGSPGSNVLTF. The variable domain in full, completed from reference TRBV5-1 and TRBJ2-6, reads KAGVTQTPRYLIKTRGQQVTLSCSPISGHRSVSWYQQTPGQGLQFLFEYFSETQRNKGNFPGRFSGRQFSNSRSEMNVSTLELGDSALYLCASSLALRGSPGSNVLTFGAGSRLTVL.